This T cell receptor (beta chain) derives from a study of beta chain features in type 1 diabetes. Study-wide results and caveats: Sampled from patients, naive, central memory and Treg TCRB repertoires appeared more similar than those sampled from healthy donors. High TCR expression in some cells could lead to their over-representation in cDNA sequencing.

The CDR3 loop spans 15 amino acids. With V trimmed by 7 bases and J by 3 bases, 11 bases remained unmatched. Germline V gene sequence: CDR1 SQVTM, CDR2 ANQGSEA. CD45RO/CCR7/CD25/CD127/CD95/CD27 separated CD4+ naive, central memory, regulatory and stem cell-like memory cells by sorting. This clone was seen ten or more times. Its antigen remains unidentified. Sequenced material consisted of expressed TCRB transcripts (all of the isolated RNA was reverse transcribed). Repertoires were generated with immunoSEQ multiplex PCR, while TCRdb's copy carries only in-frame clones and drops some. The repertoire includes hundreds of thousands of clones, 9.5% to 12% of them detected once, and 0.046% sits in the top ten.

The specimen sequenced was naive CD4+ T cells from blood. The TCR comes from a young woman in good health. The chain uses TRBV29-1 and TRBJ2-3; 9 nucleotides match TRBD2. CDR3 loop: CSALGLTSGTDTQYF. The DNA of the CDR3 is TGCAGCGCCTTAGGTCTGACTAGCGGAACAGATACGCAGTATTTT.